The T cell receptor beta chain under discussion was sequenced for a study of cytomegalovirus exposure and HLA in healthy donors (dated by TCRdb to the late 2010s). A note on the overall study: In an earlier analysis of 587 of the donors, 250 to 350 Gb of sequence data and 90 million to 120 million unique TCR beta sequences from 150 million to 200 million T cells were reported. An early release covering some 640 HLA-typed donors comprised about 300 gigabases of sequencing data and about 90 million unique TCR sequences. Of the roughly 400 genotyped donors, 81% were placed in the genetic ancestry cluster associated with self-reported Caucasian donors. The study aimed to test whether signatures of past pathogen exposure could be identified by cataloging public T cell receptors. The study used immunosequencing to profile the T cell repertoires of 670 or so subjects and linked those repertoires to cytomegalovirus serostatus. Along with the approximately 650-subject first cohort, a separate validation cohort of about 110 different subjects was used. High-throughput TCR immunosequencing, statistical association of individual TCRs with disease status, and machine learning were combined to predict cytomegalovirus infection status. A later analysis re-analyzed previously published TCR beta repertoires from roughly 690 donors and added high-resolution HLA genotyping to study TCR occurrence patterns. In the later analysis, no new phenotypic data were used to find candidate immune exposures; instead, reliance was placed on TCR beta sequences and their occurrence across donors. An earlier analysis of several hundred of the donors applied high-throughput TCR beta sequencing to assess whether each TCR beta V gene segment acted as functional or pseudogenic. Donor age, sex, ethnicity and CMV serostatus were compiled together with the repertoire data. A later genetic analysis took genome-wide SNP genotypes for 398 of the 666 donors and used that subset as a discovery cohort. All discovery cohort repertoires had been generated using a single sequencing platform. HLA typing covered class I and class II loci at four-digit resolution. The number of donors typed differed by locus, with roughly 620-640 for A, B, C, DRB1 and DQB1, 522 for DQA1, 600 to 610 for DPA1, and approximately 470 for DPB1. Because of strong linkage in the cohort, roughly five DR-DQ haplotypes were treated as single units for association and clustering. Among 350 to 400 genotyped donors of the cohort, an average of about 240,000 unique TCR beta nucleotide sequences were sequenced per donor, around 20% of them non-productive. The investigation overall reported the following: While some public TCRs were present in many individuals, most TCR sequences turned up only very rarely across donors. A cluster of highly shared sequence variants was judged likely to be a technical artifact of the sequencing pipeline. Several of the top co-occurrence clusters appeared to be linked to parvovirus B19, influenza, CMV and Epstein-Barr virus, according to a later analysis. In a later analysis, TCR association rates were found to vary across HLA loci, with the most associated TCRs seen for DRB1 alleles and the fewest for HLA-C alleles. Most CMV-associated TCR beta chains appeared to be HLA-restricted in a later analysis, and the HLA associations seemed to be driven largely by CMV exposure. The classifier was reported to diagnose cytomegalovirus status with high specificity and sensitivity in both the original and validation cohorts. In this cohort, only TCR beta chains were sequenced, and detectable features were limited by the absence of alpha or paired-chain data. Correlated functional status among segregating V segments might be attributable to linkage disequilibrium, but an unknown experimental factor could not be ruled out. Sequencing depth was assumed to be roughly uniform across donors in the presence/absence analyses, though that assumption may not hold. Because counts were too low, around 18 rarely observed V segments, including chromosome 9 orphons, were left out of the earlier analysis of approximately 500 of the donors. Strong co-occurrence of HLA alleles, especially DR and DQ, made assigning TCR associations to individual alleles difficult. It was suggested by the authors that the approach could potentially be generalized to other disease states and immunological phenotypes. A later analysis found that HLA-associated TCR beta chains were more clonally expanded and had lower generation probabilities than equally common non-associated chains. A later analysis associated 15,000 or so TCR beta sequences with specific HLA alleles at a false discovery rate of 0.05. In a later genetic analysis, a missense DCLRE1C variant was associated with V-gene and J-gene trimming of TCR beta chains, and the association was replicated in an independent cohort. Because HLA typing was unavailable for some donors at each locus, only the typed subset was used in association tests. According to a later genetic analysis, donors in an Asian-associated ancestry cluster had fewer N-insertions in productive TCRs than the roughly 700-donor mean. In vitro tests confirmed that a few of the cytomegalovirus-associated TCR beta chains recognize cytomegalovirus antigens. Broadly in line with IMGT annotations, most TCR beta V segments showed up in productive rearrangements about 87% or about 30% of the time in an earlier analysis of under 700 of the donors. A further reported finding was that TCR beta sequences accurately predicted the HLA-A and HLA-B alleles for most subjects in the first cohort. Because the 87-base-pair reads could not distinguish some IMGT-functional V segments, including TRBV6-2 and TRBV6-3, those segments were excluded. For the cohort, immune exposure information was limited to CMV serostatus. A total of some 180 TCR beta chains were listed by the study as associated with cytomegalovirus.

Receptor amplification or capture employed the immunoSEQ multiplex PCR assay. The multiplex PCR relied on a mix of 60 forward primers for TCR Vbeta segments and 13 reverse primers for TCR Jbeta segments. Amplification of the CDR3 region of rearranged TCR beta genes was performed with a multiplex PCR assay on genomic DNA. The Illumina HiSeq System was used to sequence the amplified TCR beta libraries as 87-base-pair reads. Per the source publication's procedure: In a later analysis, around 80 million unique TCR beta chains were counted across the 500 to 850 repertoires, and roughly 11 million of these chains were shared by at least two donors. Raw reads were error-corrected and collapsed into unique sequences with a nearest-neighbor algorithm that merged closely related sequences to remove PCR and sequencing errors. To assign V, D and J gene segments, CDR3 sequences were aligned to IMGT reference sequences. For a sequence to be retained, a match of at least six nucleotides was required to both a V gene segment and a J gene segment. A rearrangement counted as productive if the CDR3 had no stop codons and remained in frame with V and J, and every other rearrangement counted as non-productive. CDR3 was defined according to IMGT convention as the region running from the second conserved V-encoded cysteine to the conserved J-encoded phenylalanine. Sequences without an unambiguous match to a single V gene segment were excluded from the earlier analysis of about 630 of the donors. In an earlier analysis of a few hundred of the donors, V segments were called functional above 56.7% productive rearrangements and were called segregating when the between-donor standard deviation exceeded 5%. A statistical classification framework was built for diagnosing cytomegalovirus status from the catalog of TCR beta chain sequences. V and J gene assignment, in a later analysis, came from comparing TCR nucleotide sequences with IMGT/GENE-DB human TR gene sequences. Using the TCRdist pipeline, a later analysis assigned CDR3 sequences along with most-parsimonious VDJ recombination scenarios. In a later analysis, each TCR beta chain was defined by its CDR3 amino acid sequence together with its V-gene family, and reads without a unique V-gene family were excluded. In a later analysis, nearly 600 highly shared, low-generation-probability nucleotide sequences were removed to address suspected cross-contamination and a sequencing artifact. In a later analysis, a clonal expansion index was calculated for each public chain from normalized within-repertoire ranks of inferred template counts. In a later analysis, generation probabilities were computed using a VDJ recombination model fitted to out-of-frame rearrangements, and the results were checked against IGoR. Hypergeometric tests were used in a later analysis to score TCR-TCR, TCR-HLA and TCR-CMV co-occurrence, with a repertoire-size bias correction applied to the TCR pairs. To estimate false discovery rates, a later analysis permuted the HLA or CMV assignments 20 times. A later analysis grouped co-occurring TCRs with DBSCAN, adding TCRdist sequence similarity when clustering within HLA-allele-positive subsets. Repertoires with fewer than 30,000 or more than 120,000 public chains were left out of co-occurrence clustering, as were several repertoires with anomalous nucleotide sharing. This immuneACCESS table, as held by TCRdb, lists in-frame sequences with V and J called but not all clones. Of the missing ones, under half trace to an unresolved V gene in checked studies; the others have no known cause. That table is the source of V, J and clone size, and D and trimming were worked out from the DNA. This sample comprises 80,000 to 100,000 clones, around 68% of them detected only once. Of the sample, approximately 20% falls within the top ten clones.

Trimming costs V 7 bases and J 7 bases, and their ends lie 10 bases apart. CDR1 and CDR2 (ENHRY, SYGVKD) derive from the germline V gene. The CDR3 covers 11 residues, taking in both the cysteine and the phenylalanine. The kept DNA is CDR3 alone, 33 bases in frame from the first base. The cohort consisted of 600 or so healthy bone marrow donors. At the time of sampling, every cohort member was nominally healthy, though immune exposures that went unrecorded were likely present. The donor was CMV seropositive and was included in the group of around 300 seropositive cohort members. A peripheral blood sample was provided by each donor, and peripheral blood mononuclear cells were used for TCR beta sequencing. Genomic DNA was extracted from the blood cell samples with the Qiagen DNeasy Blood Extraction Kit. Concerning this clone: Its antigen target is currently unknown. No qualities accompany the bases; no much larger clone lies one base away.

The chain uses TRBV10-3 and TRBJ1-1; TRBD1 is perhaps the D gene, given 6 matching bases. Material: PBMCs. The receptor comes from a man aged 25 to 40 in good health and CMV-seropositive. The bases are TGTGCCATCAAGGGGGATCGTGAAGCTTTCTTT. The translation is CAIKGDREAFF.